This TCR beta chain was obtained from a study of blood T cell repertoires in COVID-19. CDR3 length equals 14 residues. Germline lookup yields CDR1 MNHEY and CDR2 SVGAGI. With V trimmed by 4 bases and J by 1 base, 0 bases remained unmatched. Here immunoSEQ multiplex PCR was the method, and the copy in TCRdb shows in-frame clones only, minus some. In the table there are approximately 500,000 clones, 75% to 90% of which are singletons. This clone was counted only a few times. This sequence was found in a man in his late teens or twenties with COVID-19, enrolled during active disease. Source material: peripheral blood. The chain carries TRBV6-5 and TRBJ1-5, with 8 bases fitting TRBD1. CDR3 sequence reads: CASSWDRSNQPQHF. DNA of the CDR3: TGTGCCAGCAGTTGGGACAGGAGCAATCAGCCCCAGCATTTT.